The clone carrying this T cell receptor (beta chain) occurred a few times. The antigen is undetermined. Whereas donors were nominally healthy upon sampling, unrecorded immune exposures were probable. The data were obtained in a study of cytomegalovirus exposure and HLA in healthy donors. Whole-study results and caveats: Most TCR sequences were rare, but some public TCRs occurred in many donors. When a later analysis was performed, an Asian-associated ancestry cluster reportedly had fewer N-insertions than the approximately 690-donor mean.

The PCR was carried out with 60 Vbeta primers and 13 Jbeta primers. TCRdb keeps only in-frame clones here, not all; method: immunoSEQ multiplex PCR. The table lists about 180,000 clones, around four fifths of them singletons. Germline V gene lookup returns CDR1 MNHNY and CDR2 SVGAGI (reference sequence). This CDR3 is built from 14 residues. V dropped 2 bases and J dropped 2; count of bases not matched to a gene: 1. This rearrangement joins TRBV6-6 to TRBJ1-2; 8 positions match TRBD1. The sequence was collected from a woman aged 55-69 years in good health and CMV-seropositive. Sequenced sample: PBMCs. This chain's CDR3 is CASSYGQGNYGYTF. The CDR3 DNA is TGTGCCAGCAGTTACGGACAGGGCAACTATGGCTACACCTTC.